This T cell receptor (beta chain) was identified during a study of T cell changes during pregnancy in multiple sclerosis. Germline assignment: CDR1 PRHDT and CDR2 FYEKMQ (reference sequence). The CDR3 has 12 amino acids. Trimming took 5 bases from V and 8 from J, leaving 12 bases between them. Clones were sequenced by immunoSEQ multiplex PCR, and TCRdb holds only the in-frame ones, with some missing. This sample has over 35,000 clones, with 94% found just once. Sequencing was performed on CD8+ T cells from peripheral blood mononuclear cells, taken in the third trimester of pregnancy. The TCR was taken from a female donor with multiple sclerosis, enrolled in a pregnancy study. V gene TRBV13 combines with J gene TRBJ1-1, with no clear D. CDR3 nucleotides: TGTGCCAGCAGCCTACCCCCGGTAGAAGCTTTCTTT. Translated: CASSLPPVEAFF.